One sample yielded the 16 T cell receptor beta chains listed below, sequenced in a study of T cell repertoires in cytomegalovirus infection. Via MiXCR, TCRdb re-called the reads, giving one row per CDR3 protein. The sample contains hundreds of thousands of distinct CDR3 sequences, about 5.9% of which appear only once. Sequencing used PBMCs. These receptor sequences come from a human donor in good health (CMV status not recorded). Some clones in this sample may be carry-over from other donors' samples.

This clonotype was observed many times. This sequence joins TRBV18 and TRBJ1-5, with TRBD1 matching 7 bases. Germline-derived CDR1 and CDR2 are KGHSH and LQKENI. This CDR3 is built from 15 residues. V lost 5 bases, J lost 0 bases, and 4 bases stayed unmatched. For the CDR3, the DNA is TGTGCCAGCTCAGAGGGACAGCCTAGCAATCAGCCCCAGCATTTT. This sequence encodes CASSEGQPSNQPQHF.

This clonotype was seen at least ten times. The chain employs TRBV7-2 and TRBJ2-5; 12 bases are a match to TRBD2. CDR1 SGHTA and CDR2 FQGNSA come from the germline V gene. Trimming at V came to 6 bases and at J to 4 bases, leaving 6 bases not matched to a gene. The CDR3 spans 15 residues. The CDR3, as DNA: TGTGCCAGCAGTCCAACTAGCGGGGGGAGAGAGACCCAGTACTTC. This codes for CASSPTSGGRETQYF. The full variable domain, completed using reference TRBV7-2 and TRBJ2-5, is GAGVSQSPSNKVTEKGKDVELRCDPISGHTALYWYRQSLGQGLEFLIYFQGNSAPDKSGLPSDRFSAERTGGSVSTLTIQRTQQEDSAVYLCASSPTSGGRETQYFGPGTRLLVL.

This clonotype occurred many times. The chain recombines TRBV29-1 with TRBJ1-1; D ambiguous. Trimming took 3 bases from V and 1 from J, leaving 6 bases between them. In germline, CDR1 is SQVTM, CDR2 ANQGSEA. The CDR3 is 12 residues long. CDR3: CSVDEGNTEAFF. The CDR3 nucleotides read TGCAGCGTTGATGAGGGGAACACTGAAGCTTTCTTT.

This sequence joins TRBV2 and TRBJ1-1, with D possibly TRBD1 on 6 matching bases. Germline V gene data show CDR1 as SNHLY and CDR2 as FYNNEI. With 6 bases removed from V and 1 base from J, the gap between germline ends came to 12 bases. The length of the CDR3 is 14 residues. The DNA for the CDR3 is TGTGCCAGCAGGAGCGGGGGCAAGAACACTGAAGCTTTCTTT. This sequence encodes CASRSGGKNTEAFF.

This clonotype has a count of ten or more. CDR3 bases: TGTGCCAGCAGCCAAGCGAGCGGGGGGGCGGAAGATACGCAGTATTTT. It is translated as CASSQASGGAEDTQYF. This chain connects TRBV4-2 to TRBJ2-3; 10 bases agree with TRBD2. With 1 base clipped from V and 5 bases from J, the junction kept 6 bases outside the gene matches. Looked up from germline, CDR1 is LGHNA and CDR2 is YNFKEQ. The CDR3 has 16 amino acids.

There are many counts of this clonotype. The rearrangement joins TRBV27 to TRBJ1-1; unclear D gene. Germline-derived CDR1 and CDR2 are MNHEY and SMNVEV (reference sequence). This CDR3 region has 13 residues. The germline V and J ends were trimmed by 3 bases and 3 bases, with 8 bases remaining between them. CDR3 amino acids: CASSFNGHTEAFF. DNA of the CDR3: TGTGCCAGCAGTTTTAATGGGCACACTGAAGCTTTCTTT.

This clonotype was seen ten or more times. The rearrangement joins TRBV7-2 to TRBJ1-5, with unresolved D. V lost 5 bases and J 7 bases, leaving 9 bases between the germline ends. CDR1 and CDR2 from the germline V gene are SGHTA and FQGNSA. This CDR3 comprises 12 residues. The CDR3 protein is CASSQPTQPQHF. The CDR3 DNA is TGTGCCAGCAGCCAACCAACCCAGCCCCAGCATTTT.

In its sample, this clonotype was seen many times. The J gene is TRBJ1-6, the V gene TRBV18; D is ambiguous. V was shortened by 2 bases and J by 0 bases, with 2 bases between the two germline ends. The CDR3 consists of 14 residues. Germline lookup yields CDR1 KGHSH and CDR2 LQKENI. The CDR3: CASSPGSYNSPLHF. The DNA for the CDR3 is TGTGCCAGCTCACCAGGCTCCTATAATTCACCCCTCCACTTT.

The chain couples TRBV5-4 to TRBJ2-3; D unclear. V was pared by 0 bases and J by 6 bases, with 8 bases between. The length of the CDR3 is 13 residues. In germline, CDR1 is SGHNT, CDR2 YYREEE (reference sequence). Here the CDR3 DNA reads TGTGCCAGCAGCTTGGGCGCATTCGATACGCAGTATTTT. Translation: CASSLGAFDTQYF.

This clonotype was counted ten times or more. This chain uses TRBV19 with TRBJ2-1; TRBD2 agrees at 11 bases. V lost 7 bases and J lost 8; bases outside the gene matches: 10. This CDR3 has 15 amino acids. Germline CDR1 is LNHDA and CDR2 is SQIVND (reference sequence). CDR3 DNA: TGTGCCAGTACTGGTTTAGCGGGGGGGCCTTATGAGCAGTTCTTC. This codes for CASTGLAGGPYEQFF.

This clonotype was detected only a few times. V and J are TRBV30 and TRBJ1-2; D is unclear. The CDR3 is 11 residues long. Deletions cut 3 bases from V and 6 bases from J, with 8 bases between. The germline V gene encodes CDR1 GTSNPN and CDR2 SVGIG (reference sequence). CDR3 bases: TGTGCCTGGAGCTCCCGCGATGGCTACACCTTC. Translating gives CAWSSRDGYTF.

This clonotype has at least ten counts. V usage is TRBV7-6 and J usage is TRBJ2-7; 12 bases match TRBD1. CDR3 size: 16 residues. V shed 5 bases, J shed 7 bases, and the junction held 12 bases outside the gene matches. Germline assignment: CDR1 SGHVS and CDR2 FNYEAQ. CDR3 region: CASSPPPGQGAREQYF. The CDR3 bases are TGTGCCAGCAGCCCCCCCCCGGGACAGGGGGCTCGGGAGCAGTACTTC.

This clonotype was detected ten times or more. This chain connects TRBV12-3 or TRBV12-4 to TRBJ1-2; D not certain. The CDR3 contains 12 residues. Trimming shortened V by 4 bases and J by 1 base, and 4 bases separated the two germline ends. The CDR3 DNA sequence: TGTGCCAGCAGTTGGGTTAACTATGGCTACACCTTC. Translation: CASSWVNYGYTF.

This clonotype was seen ten or more times. This chain links TRBV2 with TRBJ1-1; TRBD1 matches 9 bases. CDR1 is SNHLY, CDR2 FYNNEI, per germline. This CDR3 contains 18 residues. The J segment lost 0 bases and the V segment lost 5 bases, leaving 13 bases of the junction unmatched. The DNA of the CDR3 is TGTGCCAGCAGTCTTCCTCCCGGACAGGGGCGACTGAACACTGAAGCTTTCTTT. It is translated as CASSLPPGQGRLNTEAFF.

The rearrangement uses TRBV12-3 or TRBV12-4 and TRBJ1-5, with a weak D call TRBD1 (5 bases). The V end lost 5 bases, the J end lost 13 bases, and 21 bases lay between the germline ends. The CDR3 totals 14 residues. The CDR3 sequence is CASSLTDMGPKQHF. DNA for the CDR3: TGTGCCAGCAGTCTCACGGACATGGGTCCTAAGCAGCATTTT.

This clonotype was counted ten times or more. The rearrangement uses TRBV30 and TRBJ2-1, with TRBD2 identical over 9 bases. This CDR3 region has 14 residues. Germline V gene sequence: CDR1 GTSNPN, CDR2 SVGIG (reference sequence). Trimming took 5 bases from V and 8 from J; bases not matched to a gene: 10. The CDR3 loop reads CAWLSGGPWDEQFF. The CDR3, as DNA: TGTGCCTGGCTGAGCGGGGGGCCTTGGGATGAGCAGTTCTTC.